This T cell receptor beta chain is from a study of graft-versus-host responses after intestinal transplantation (dated by TCRdb to about 2021). Some background on the complete study: The transplants that recipients got were multivisceral, liver-intestinal, or isolated intestinal. Every recipient was given anti-thymocyte globulin induction, then maintenance tacrolimus and steroids for 2 to 4 years. After intestinal transplantation, graft-versus-host and host-versus-graft alloreactive T cell clones were followed in the graft, circulation and bone marrow using bulk TCR-beta CDR3 sequencing. Alloreactive clones were identified by sequencing pre-transplant mixed lymphocyte reaction products and comparing them with unstimulated pre-transplant donor and recipient T cells. Of the 20 to 25 intestinal transplant recipients enrolled in the cohort, one of whom was a retransplant, a few patients without pretransplant specimens were excluded. A peak of at least 4% donor T cells among recipient peripheral blood mononuclear cells was the definition used for donor T cell macrochimerism. Instead of going to the commercial service, samples from a few later patients were sequenced in-house on an Illumina MiSeq and processed with MiXCR.

What the research found in general, with its limitations: Patients with donor T cell macrochimerism had high GvH to HvG T cell clonal ratios in their allografts. Conclusions were limited by the relatively low number and heterogeneity of intestinal transplant patients. Early after transplant, declines in HvG clones were associated with peak levels of circulating GvH clones. GvH clones turned up in recipient bone marrow, with some appearing earlier in ileal mucosa or blood, a pattern consistent with an intestinal mucosal origin.

Sequences LGHNA (CDR1) and YNFKEQ (CDR2) are obtained from the germline V gene. The CDR3 numbers 15 residues from cysteine through phenylalanine. Just CDR3 DNA is preserved here, 45 bases in frame from base 1. V has 0 bases trimmed and J has 1 base trimmed; junction bases matching no gene number 2. Library generation was performed with the immunoSEQ multiplex PCR assay. For most patients, genomic DNA was isolated with the Qiagen DNeasy Blood and Tissue Kit and sent frozen to Adaptive Biotechnologies for TCR sequencing. Adaptive Biotechnologies carried out high-throughput TCR-beta CDR3 sequencing of genomic DNA for most patients. In the original analysis: TCR sequencing data for some 19 patients were retrieved from Adaptive's ImmunoSEQ software; a few other patients were processed with MiXCR and VDJtools. To correct CD4 versus CD8 sorting errors, any sequence found in both subsets at a frequency ratio below 5:1 was removed. CDR3 nucleotide sequences shared by donor and recipient were removed because the origin of these sequences could not be assigned. To count as alloreactive, a clone needed at least 2-fold expansion over unstimulated cells and a minimum CFSE-low frequency of 0.002% (template counts) or 0.001% (read counts). A clone was considered mappable if detected in the sequenced pre-transplant spleen, lymph node, or MLR CFSE-low populations of the donor or recipient. Cumulative frequency of alloreactive clones was calculated as a percentage of all sequences weighted by copy number. Sourced from immuneACCESS, this table was stored by TCRdb with only in-frame sequences that have V and J called. A share of the clones is absent; for the studies checked, an unresolved V gene accounts for under half, and the remainder has no known explanation. Clone size and V and J calls were adopted from that table, with D and trimming inferred from the DNA. For this sample there are 89,000 or so clones; approximately 82% appear just once. Around 0.83% of the sample belongs to the ten largest clones.

The intended sense of this specimen's time point label: cells obtained before transplantation from donor or recipient. CD3+CD4+ and CD3+CD8+ populations were FACS-sorted from unstimulated pre-transplant donor and recipient cells taken from spleen or lymph nodes. On this clone itself: Its antigen remains unidentified. Per-base quality was not reported, and no clone a single base away is much larger than it.

Sequencing used unstimulated CD4+ T cells sorted from spleen or lymph node cells, obtained before intestinal transplant. The TCR originated in a human donor who received an intestinal transplant. The rearranged chain carries TRBV4-2 and TRBJ2-5, and 7 junction bases match TRBD1. The DNA sequence is TGTGCCAGCAGCCAAGATAGACAGGGCCAAGAGACCCAGTACTTC. Translated, it reads CASSQDRQGQETQYF.